The next 32 T cell receptor beta chains were all read from a single sample in a study of identifying expanded T cells in peripheral blood. Libraries were prepared by immunoSEQ multiplex PCR; TCRdb keeps only in-frame clonotypes and omits some of them. The sample lists nearly 60,000 clones; approximately 89% were seen once. Material for sequencing was blood. The source is a person aged 18 to 75 in good health.

The V and J genes are TRBV5-1 and TRBJ2-7; D gene ambiguous. Germline V gene lookup returns CDR1 SGHRS and CDR2 YFSETQ. CDR3 length equals 15 residues. V lost 1 base and J 1 base, leaving 12 bases between the germline ends. The CDR3 bases are TGCGCCAGCAGCTTGATGACTCCTCAGTCCTACGAGCAGTACTTC. Its translation: CASSLMTPQSYEQYF.

V usage is TRBV6-5 and J usage is TRBJ2-5; 10 nucleotides align to TRBD1. Germline-derived CDR1 and CDR2 are MNHEY and SVGAGI. With V trimmed by 5 bases and J by 5 bases, 2 bases remained unmatched. CDR3 length equals 13 residues. CDR3 protein: CASSRQGAETQYF. Written as DNA, the CDR3 is TGTGCCAGCAGTCGACAGGGGGCGGAGACCCAGTACTTC.

The rearrangement joins TRBV6-5 to TRBJ2-1; D tentatively fits TRBD1 or TRBD2 (6 bases each). Germline loops: CDR1 MNHEY, CDR2 SVGAGI. Trimming cost V 5 bases and J 12 bases, with 14 bases left between them. The CDR3 loop spans 12 amino acids. CDR3 coding DNA: TGTGCCAGCAGTCTCGTCGGAGGGGGGCAGTTCTTC. Translated: CASSLVGGGQFF.

V gene TRBV15 combines with J gene TRBJ2-3; 7 bases are a match to TRBD1. Germline V CDR1 and CDR2: LNHNV, YYDKDF (reference sequence). The CDR3 covers 15 residues. V shed 1 base and J 2 bases; nucleotides not matched to a gene: 3. CDR3 in DNA: TGTGCCACCAGCAGAGGACAGGGAGACACAGATACGCAGTATTTT. It translates to CATSRGQGDTDTQYF.

The rearrangement links TRBV6-5 to TRBJ1-6; D remains ambiguous. The CDR3 loop spans 14 amino acids. V was clipped by 8 bases and J by 3 bases, with 11 bases between them. Germline CDR1 is MNHEY and CDR2 is SVGAGI. The CDR3 DNA follows: TGTGCCAGCGCCTATCGAGTCTATAATTCACCCCTCCACTTT. Protein: CASAYRVYNSPLHF.

The chain combines TRBV5-6 with TRBJ2-1, with 8 nucleotides matching TRBD1. CDR1 and CDR2 (germline): SGHDT, YYEEEE. The J segment lost 8 bases and the V segment lost 4 bases, leaving 17 bases of the junction unmatched. The CDR3 covers 17 residues. The chain's CDR3 is CASSSTGGRTRSDEQFF. The CDR3 coding sequence is TGTGCCAGCAGCAGCACAGGGGGACGGACAAGGTCGGATGAGCAGTTCTTC.

This clone was seen a single time. V usage is TRBV6-5 and J usage is TRBJ2-6, with D unresolved. Per the germline V gene, CDR1 is MNHEY and CDR2 is SVGAGI. The V gene lost 4 bases and the J gene lost 0 bases, with 4 bases spanning the gap. This CDR3 contains 14 residues. Written as DNA, the CDR3 is TGTGCCAGCAGTTCTATCTCTGGGGCCAACGTCCTGACTTTC. Protein: CASSSISGANVLTF.

This clone was seen once. The V gene is TRBV2, the J gene TRBJ2-5; the match to TRBD1 covers 9 bases. Per germline, CDR1 SNHLY and CDR2 FYNNEI. The CDR3 is 13 amino acids. With V trimmed by 6 bases and J by 4 bases, 3 bases remained unmatched. The CDR3: CASRTGGTETQYF. For the CDR3, the DNA is TGTGCCAGCAGGACAGGGGGTACAGAGACCCAGTACTTC. Full variable domain (missing parts from reference TRBV2 and TRBJ2-5): EPEVTQTPSHQVTQMGQEVILRCVPISNHLYFYWYRQILGQKVEFLVSFYNNEISEKSEIFDDQFSVERPDGSNFTLKIRSTKLEDSAMYFCASRTGGTETQYFGPGTRLLVL.

The J gene is TRBJ1-6, the V gene TRBV18; D is possibly TRBD1 (5 bases). V shed 5 bases and J shed 6 bases, with 14 bases lying between them. CDR1 is KGHSH, CDR2 LQKENI, per germline. This CDR3 comprises 15 residues. This CDR3 reads CASSASGQGNSPLHF. The CDR3 DNA reads as TGTGCCAGCTCAGCGTCAGGTCAGGGTAATTCACCCCTCCACTTT.

The J gene is TRBJ1-5, the V gene TRBV6-1, with TRBD1 matching over 7 bases. The CDR3 covers 14 residues. The ends lost 6 bases at V and 3 bases at J; junction bases unmatched: 5. The germline V gene has CDR1 MNHNS and CDR2 SASEGT. CDR3 amino acids: CASRVGQANQPQHF. Here the CDR3 DNA reads TGTGCCAGCAGGGTAGGACAGGCCAATCAGCCCCAGCATTTT.

The gene calls are TRBV6-5 and TRBJ1-2, with D possibly being TRBD1 (5 bases). The CDR3 length is 13 residues. V was cut by 6 bases and J by 8 bases, with 16 bases left in between. In germline, CDR1 is MNHEY, CDR2 SVGAGI. This CDR3 reads CASRFLGGVGYTF. The DNA of the CDR3 is TGTGCCAGCAGATTCCTTGGAGGGGTCGGCTACACCTTC.

The chain employs TRBV5-1 and TRBJ1-2, with 11 bases lining up with TRBD1. V lost 1 base, J lost 7 bases, and 6 bases stayed unmatched. Germline CDR1 reads SGHRS; CDR2 reads YFSETQ. The CDR3 length is 15 residues. The CDR3 DNA sequence: TGCGCCAGCAGCTTGACCGGGACAGGGGGGCTTGGCTACACCTTC. It specifies CASSLTGTGGLGYTF.

The chain links TRBV28 to TRBJ2-5; D remains unclear. V gave up 3 bases and J gave up 2 bases, with 19 bases separating them. Germline-derived CDR1 and CDR2 are MDHEN and SYDVKM. The CDR3 covers 17 residues. CDR3 DNA sequence: TGTGCCAGCAGTTTGGGTCACCCCGCCAGCGTACAAGAGACCCAGTACTTC. Its protein product is CASSLGHPASVQETQYF.

The rearrangement joins TRBV6-5 to TRBJ1-2; D not certain. V lost 6 bases and J 8 bases, leaving 13 bases between the germline ends. The CDR3 is 12 residues long. Germline loops: CDR1 MNHEY, CDR2 SVGAGI. In DNA form, the CDR3 reads TGTGCCAGCAGCCCTGGAGGCTGGGGCTACACCTTC. The encoded protein is CASSPGGWGYTF.

Only one count was recorded for this clone. The chain combines TRBV30 with TRBJ1-2, with D uncertain. Germline CDR1 is GTSNPN and CDR2 is SVGIG (reference sequence). V gave up 0 bases and J gave up 2 bases, with 7 bases separating them. This CDR3 comprises 13 residues. CDR3 DNA: TGTGCCTGGAGTGTATGGCAGAACTATGGCTACACCTTC. Amino acid sequence: CAWSVWQNYGYTF.

The gene calls are TRBV7-9 and TRBJ2-3; D may be TRBD1 (6 bases). V lost 10 bases and J lost 0, with 11 bases in between. The CDR3 runs 13 residues. From germline, CDR1 is SEHNR and CDR2 FQNEAQ (reference sequence). CDR3 bases: TGTGCCACCCAGGGGCGGAGCACAGATACGCAGTATTTT. Translating gives CATQGRSTDTQYF. The full variable domain, rest sourced from reference TRBV7-9 and TRBJ2-3, is DTGVSQNPRHKITKRGQNVTFRCDPISEHNRLYWYRQTLGQGPEFLTYFQNEAQLEKSRLLSDRFSAERPKGSFSTLEIQRTEQGDSAMYLCATQGRSTDTQYFGPGTRLTVL.

In nucleotides, the CDR3 is TGTGCCACCAGCAGAGATGTCGGGACAGAACTCTCCTACGAGCAGTACTTC. It translates to CATSRDVGTELSYEQYF. The rearrangement links TRBV15 to TRBJ2-7, with 7 positions matching TRBD1. Looked up from germline, CDR1 is LNHNV and CDR2 is YYDKDF (reference sequence). The ends lost 0 bases at V and 0 bases at J; junction bases unmatched: 8. The length of the CDR3 is 17 residues.

The chain employs TRBV19 and TRBJ1-6; TRBD1 might be the D (6 bases). The CDR3 runs 15 residues. Between the trimmed V and J ends, which lost 3 bases and 9 bases, there was a span of 15 bases. Germline V gives CDR1 LNHDA, CDR2 SQIVND (reference sequence). The CDR3, as DNA: TGTGCCAGTAGTATCACGAAGGGGGGATCTTCACCCCTCCACTTT. Encoded protein: CASSITKGGSSPLHF. Filled out from reference TRBV19 and TRBJ1-6, the complete variable domain reads DGGITQSPKYLFRKEGQNVTLSCEQNLNHDAMYWYRQDPGQGLRLIYYSQIVNDFQKGDIAEGYSVSREKKESFPLTVTSAQKNPTAFYLCASSITKGGSSPLHFGNGTRLTVT.

The chain combines TRBV28 with TRBJ2-5; unclear D gene. V lost 3 bases and J lost 4, with 12 bases in between. CDR1 is MDHEN, CDR2 SYDVKM, per germline. This CDR3 is built from 14 residues. The CDR3 bases are TGTGCCAGCAGTTTCTCTCCACGGGCAGAGACCCAGTACTTC. As protein: CASSFSPRAETQYF. Complete variable domain (other parts from reference TRBV28 and TRBJ2-5): DVKVTQSSRYLVKRTGEKVFLECVQDMDHENMFWYRQDPGLGLRLIYFSYDVKMKEKGDIPEGYSVSREKKERFSLILESASTNQTSMYLCASSFSPRAETQYFGPGTRLLVL.

This rearrangement joins TRBV6-5 to TRBJ1-2; D not certain. Germline V gives CDR1 MNHEY, CDR2 SVGAGI. The V gene lost 0 bases and the J gene lost 8 bases, with 13 bases spanning the gap. The CDR3 spans 14 residues. CDR3: CASSYSVARGGYTF. For the CDR3, the DNA is TGTGCCAGCAGTTACTCGGTTGCCCGAGGCGGCTACACCTTC.

The chain uses TRBV6-5 and TRBJ1-4; D remains ambiguous. CDR3 length: 14 residues. V was trimmed by 6 bases and J by 0 bases, leaving 8 bases between them. CDR1 and CDR2 from the germline V gene are MNHEY and SVGAGI. The CDR3 here is CASRQLATNEKLFF. CDR3 sequence (DNA): TGTGCCAGCAGGCAACTCGCAACTAATGAAAAACTGTTTTTT.

In regard to this clone: This specimen includes other DNA sequences encoding the same CDR3. The chain couples TRBV9 to TRBJ2-2; D remains ambiguous. CDR3 length: 13 residues. The germline gives CDR1 SGDLS, CDR2 YYNGEE. Between the trimmed V and J ends, which lost 0 bases and 5 bases, there was a span of 5 bases. CDR3 in amino acids: CASSVGGTGELFF. In DNA form, the CDR3 reads TGTGCCAGCAGCGTAGGGGGAACCGGGGAGCTGTTTTTT.

V and J are TRBV29-1 and TRBJ2-1, with a weak D call TRBD2 (5 bases). CDR3 length equals 15 residues. Trimming pared 6 bases from V and 0 bases from J, leaving 15 bases between. Germline V gives CDR1 SQVTM, CDR2 ANQGSEA. The CDR3 loop is CSVAAGRPSYNEQFF. The CDR3 DNA reads TGCAGCGTCGCCGCGGGTAGACCCTCCTACAATGAGCAGTTCTTC.

The gene calls are TRBV5-4 and TRBJ1-5; D unclear. Germline V gene lookup returns CDR1 SGHNT and CDR2 YYREEE (reference sequence). The CDR3 sequence is 14 residues long. V lost 5 bases to trimming and J lost 2 bases, with 11 bases between them. As DNA, the CDR3 is TGTGCCAGCAGAGGTCCAGGTTGCAATCAGCCCCAGCATTTT. Protein product: CASRGPGCNQPQHF.

The J gene is TRBJ2-7, the V gene TRBV15; the D call may be TRBD1 or TRBD2 (5 bases each). The CDR3 contains 14 residues. Germline V gene data show CDR1 as LNHNV and CDR2 as YYDKDF (reference sequence). Trimming stripped 8 bases from V and 4 bases from J, with 18 bases between. This CDR3 reads CATARDAGPYEQYF. In DNA form, the CDR3 reads TGTGCCACCGCGAGGGACGCAGGGCCTTACGAGCAGTACTTC.

CDR3 in amino acids: CASSPGGGSSETQYF. In nucleotides, the CDR3 is TGTGCCAGCTCCCCGGGAGGCGGGAGTTCAGAGACCCAGTACTTC. The chain joins TRBV18 to TRBJ2-5; 7 bases agree with TRBD2. This CDR3 spans 15 amino acids. The V and J ends lost 6 bases and 4 bases, in that order; junction bases with no gene match: 11. CDR1 and CDR2 from the germline V gene are KGHSH and LQKENI.

The chain combines TRBV6-5 with TRBJ1-5; D is undetermined. CDR1 is MNHEY and CDR2 is SVGAGI in the germline V gene. V lost 6 bases, J lost 3 bases, and 15 bases lay in between. This CDR3 spans 15 amino acids. The CDR3: CASRDVTQSNQPQHF. CDR3 DNA: TGTGCCAGCAGGGACGTGACACAATCCAATCAGCCCCAGCATTTT.

The V and J genes are TRBV7-3 and TRBJ2-3; 13 bases fit TRBD2. Germline V gives CDR1 SGHTA, CDR2 FQGTGA. The ends lost 6 bases at V and 5 bases at J; junction bases unmatched: 8. The CDR3 length is 16 residues. The DNA of the CDR3 is TGTGCCAGCAGACCTGGACTAGCGGGAGAGAAAGATACGCAGTATTTT. It yields the protein CASRPGLAGEKDTQYF.

This chain connects TRBV29-1 to TRBJ2-1; a possible D gene is TRBD2 (6 bases). This CDR3 comprises 16 residues. The V end lost 6 bases, the J end lost 1 base, and 19 bases lay between the germline ends. The V gene's germline CDR1 is SQVTM and CDR2 ANQGSEA. CDR3 in amino acids: CSVPLRTTLSYNEQFF. CDR3 nucleotide sequence: TGCAGCGTGCCCCTTCGGACTACCCTTTCCTACAATGAGCAGTTCTTC.

This sequence joins TRBV19 and TRBJ2-5; tentatively, D is TRBD1 or TRBD2 (6 bases each). There are 12 residues in the CDR3. V shed 3 bases and J shed 5 bases, with 7 bases lying between them. CDR1 LNHDA and CDR2 SQIVND come from the germline V gene (reference sequence). In DNA, the CDR3 is TGTGCCAGTAGTATGGGGGGCGAGACCCAGTACTTC. Translation: CASSMGGETQYF.

This clone appeared once. J is TRBJ1-3 and V is TRBV9; a possible D gene is TRBD1 (6 bases). The CDR3 runs to 15 residues. Germline V lookup: CDR1 SGDLS, CDR2 YYNGEE. Trimming cost V 3 bases and J 1 base, with 11 bases left between them. The CDR3 bases are TGTGCCAGCAGCGAACAGGGAATATCTGGAAACACCATATATTTT. Its translation: CASSEQGISGNTIYF.

V gene TRBV19 combines with J gene TRBJ2-1; 9 nucleotides match TRBD1. Germline CDR1 LNHDA, CDR2 SQIVND (reference sequence). CDR3 length equals 13 residues. V was clipped by 5 bases and J by 8 bases; unmatched bases: 4. CDR3 DNA: TGTGCCAGTAGTTGGGGGACAGGGTATGAGCAGTTCTTC. This encodes CASSWGTGYEQFF. Together with reference TRBV19 and TRBJ2-1, the CDR3 gives the full variable domain: DGGITQSPKYLFRKEGQNVTLSCEQNLNHDAMYWYRQDPGQGLRLIYYSQIVNDFQKGDIAEGYSVSREKKESFPLTVTSAQKNPTAFYLCASSWGTGYEQFFGPGTRLTVL.